This entry lists 31 T cell receptor beta chains sequenced from one sample in a study of cytomegalovirus exposure and HLA in healthy donors. The PCR used 60 Vbeta and 13 Jbeta primers. Measured with immunoSEQ multiplex PCR; TCRdb has only the in-frame clones, and not every one. This sample has just over 70,000 clones, with around 70% found just once. The sample taken for sequencing was PBMCs. Every receptor here comes from a human donor in good health.

This clone was detected only once. The chain couples TRBV5-6 to TRBJ2-1; no clear D. This CDR3 has 15 amino acids. Germline V CDR1 and CDR2: SGHDT, YYEEEE. The V and J ends lost 2 bases and 2 bases respectively, with 11 bases between them. CDR3 sequence: CASSLVAVTYNEQFF. The DNA of the CDR3 is TGTGCCAGCAGCTTAGTAGCTGTTACCTACAATGAGCAGTTCTTC.

The rearrangement uses TRBV9 and TRBJ2-2; 7 bases fit TRBD2. The CDR3 consists of 15 residues. V was pared by 3 bases and J by 0 bases, with 2 bases of the junction left unmatched. CDR1 is SGDLS, CDR2 YYNGEE, per germline. DNA of the CDR3: TGTGCCAGCAGCGCAACTAGCGCGAACACCGGGGAGCTGTTTTTT. Protein product: CASSATSANTGELFF.

This clone was counted between two and nine times. The V gene is TRBV9, the J gene TRBJ2-3, with TRBD2 matching 8 bases. The CDR3 totals 17 residues. J was trimmed by 1 base and V by 0 bases; bases with no gene match: 7. The germline gives CDR1 SGDLS, CDR2 YYNGEE. The CDR3 spells CASSVAAASGRTDTQYF. CDR3 nucleotides: TGTGCCAGCAGCGTAGCTGCGGCTAGCGGGCGCACAGATACGCAGTATTTT.

Here the CDR3 DNA reads TGTGCCACCAGCAGAGATCTGACAGATACGCAGTATTTT. The encoded protein is CATSRDLTDTQYF. The chain links TRBV15 to TRBJ2-3; D gene unclear. CDR1 and CDR2 (germline): LNHNV, YYDKDF (reference sequence). CDR3 length: 13 amino acids. V was clipped by 0 bases and J by 3 bases, with 4 bases between them. The complete variable domain, with remaining parts taken from reference TRBV15 and TRBJ2-3, reads DAMVIQNPRYQVTQFGKPVTLSCSQTLNHNVMYWYQQKSSQAPKLLFHYYDKDFNNEADTPDNFQSRRPNTSFCFLDIRSPGLGDTAMYLCATSRDLTDTQYFGPGTRLTVL.

This chain joins TRBV5-1 and TRBJ2-1, with D maybe TRBD2 (6 bases). Germline CDR1 and CDR2: SGHRS and YFSETQ. Trimming stripped 0 bases from V and 9 bases from J, with 13 bases between. The CDR3 consists of 14 residues. This chain's CDR3 is CASSLVGTGAEQFF. Here the CDR3 DNA reads TGCGCCAGCAGCTTGGTCGGGACGGGAGCTGAGCAGTTCTTC.

The CDR3 coding sequence is TGTGCCAGCACCTTGCGGGGGGCCTACTCCTACGAGCAGTACTTC. Its protein product is CASTLRGAYSYEQYF. The chain recombines TRBV27 with TRBJ2-7; 8 nucleotides align to TRBD2. The CDR3 covers 15 residues. Looked up from germline, CDR1 is MNHEY and CDR2 is SMNVEV (reference sequence). With V trimmed by 7 bases and J by 0 bases, 8 bases remained unmatched.

This clone turned up a few times. V is TRBV7-9 and J is TRBJ1-1; D is unresolved. CDR1 SEHNR and CDR2 FQNEAQ come from the germline V gene (reference sequence). CDR3 length: 13 residues. Trimming pared 2 bases from V and 5 bases from J, leaving 9 bases between. CDR3 region: CASSLNSVTEAFF. CDR3 DNA sequence: TGTGCCAGCAGCTTAAACAGTGTGACTGAAGCTTTCTTT.

The rearrangement joins TRBV5-1 to TRBJ2-7; D might be TRBD2 (6 bases). The V and J ends lost 6 bases and 7 bases respectively, with 20 bases between them. There are 14 residues in the CDR3. Germline V CDR1 and CDR2: SGHRS, YFSETQ. This CDR3 reads CASTPDRLAREQYF. The CDR3, as DNA: TGCGCCAGCACTCCCGACCGCCTAGCGCGGGAGCAGTACTTC.

The chain carries TRBV27 and TRBJ2-1, with D possibly TRBD2 on 6 matching bases. The CDR3 is made up of 16 amino acids. V lost 0 bases, J lost 1 base, and 10 bases lay in between. The germline V gene encodes CDR1 MNHEY and CDR2 SMNVEV (reference sequence). The CDR3 protein is CASSLSTSTSYNEQFF. In DNA form, the CDR3 reads TGTGCCAGCAGTTTATCGACTAGTACATCCTACAATGAGCAGTTCTTC.

The count of this clone is one. This sequence joins TRBV29-1 and TRBJ2-3, with D possibly being TRBD1 (5 bases). The CDR3 is 14 residues long. CDR1 SQVTM and CDR2 ANQGSEA come from the germline V gene. V was shortened by 5 bases and J by 3 bases, with 15 bases between the two germline ends. The CDR3, as DNA: TGCAGCGTTCAGGGTATTGTTACGACAGATACGCAGTATTTT. Translating gives CSVQGIVTTDTQYF.

Only a few counts were recorded for this clone. The V and J genes are TRBV6-5 and TRBJ1-2; a weak D match, TRBD1 (6 bases). Germline V gene sequence: CDR1 MNHEY, CDR2 SVGAGI. This CDR3 region has 12 residues. V shed 10 bases and J shed 7 bases, with 16 bases lying between them. CDR3 in DNA: TGTGCCACCAGGTGGTTACAGGGTGGCTACACCTTC. Protein product: CATRWLQGGYTF.

The rearrangement links TRBV6-6 to TRBJ1-5, with TRBD1 matching over 8 bases. The CDR3 runs 14 residues. Germline loops: CDR1 MNHNY, CDR2 SVGAGI (reference sequence). V dropped 5 bases and J dropped 5; count of bases not matched to a gene: 5. As DNA, the CDR3 is TGTGCCAGCAGTAGACAGGGGCGCGATCAGCCCCAGCATTTT. Translation: CASSRQGRDQPQHF.

The J gene is TRBJ2-3, the V gene TRBV9; a possible D gene is TRBD2 (6 bases). Per the germline V gene, CDR1 is SGDLS and CDR2 is YYNGEE. The ends were cut back, 4 bases at V and 3 bases at J, with 15 bases in the middle. CDR3 length equals 15 residues. The DNA of the CDR3 is TGTGCCAGCAGCCTTTGGGACTCATATACAGATACGCAGTATTTT. This encodes CASSLWDSYTDTQYF.

CDR3 protein: CASTVGGTVAYEQYF. CDR3 DNA sequence: TGTGCCAGCACCGTAGGGGGGACAGTCGCCTACGAGCAGTACTTC. The chain couples TRBV6-1 to TRBJ2-7, with D perhaps TRBD1 (7 bases). The CDR3 consists of 15 residues. The V gene lost 7 bases and the J gene lost 2 bases, with 18 bases spanning the gap. The germline gives CDR1 MNHNS, CDR2 SASEGT.

The rearrangement links TRBV6-1 to TRBJ1-2, with D hard to call. V lost 7 bases and J 8 bases, leaving 20 bases between the germline ends. The V gene's germline CDR1 is MNHNS and CDR2 SASEGT. The CDR3 runs 14 residues. The CDR3 region has the DNA TGTGCCAGCACCAAGGGAGGGTTCTCGCGGGGCTACACCTTC. Its protein product is CASTKGGFSRGYTF.

The chain employs TRBV6-6 and TRBJ2-2; possibly TRBD2 for D (6 bases). Germline values: CDR1 MNHNY, CDR2 SVGAGI (reference sequence). The CDR3 has 15 amino acids. V was cut by 4 bases and J by 8 bases, with 17 bases left in between. The CDR3 loop is CASSSSIGGSGELFF. The CDR3 DNA is TGTGCCAGCAGTTCGTCCATCGGGGGATCTGGGGAGCTGTTTTTT.

This clone was seen a handful of times. The chain combines TRBV27 with TRBJ2-3, with 15 bases aligning to TRBD2. Losses at the gene ends were 3 bases for V and 4 bases for J; bases not matched to a gene: 5. The germline V gene encodes CDR1 MNHEY and CDR2 SMNVEV (reference sequence). This CDR3 comprises 17 residues. DNA of the CDR3: TGTGCCAGCAGTTTCGGACTAGCGGGAGGGAGTCCAGATACGCAGTATTTT. Residues: CASSFGLAGGSPDTQYF.

This clone was picked up a small number of times. The rearrangement links TRBV5-6 to TRBJ2-1; 10 positions match TRBD1. The CDR3 consists of 15 residues. J lost 8 bases, V lost 4 bases, and 9 bases had no gene match. Germline values: CDR1 SGHDT, CDR2 YYEEEE. CDR3 DNA sequence: TGTGCCAGCAGCCCGACAGGGGGCCTTATGGATGAGCAGTTCTTC. Translating gives CASSPTGGLMDEQFF.

The genes are TRBV30 and TRBJ2-4; maybe TRBD2 (7 bases). Between the trimmed V and J ends, which lost 4 bases and 4 bases, there was a span of 14 bases. The CDR3 extends over 14 amino acids. From germline, CDR1 is GTSNPN and CDR2 SVGIG (reference sequence). DNA for the CDR3: TGTGCCTGGACGTGGGGGAGGGGGAAAAACATTCAGTACTTC. Amino acid sequence: CAWTWGRGKNIQYF.

To note about this clone: The junction does not match germline at one end; this may be a read error. V usage is TRBV5-1 and J usage is TRBJ2-3; D ambiguous. Per the germline V gene, CDR1 is SGHRS and CDR2 is YFSETQ. This CDR3 has 13 residues. The CDR3 sequence is CASSLGPLDQRHF. The CDR3 DNA is TGCGCCAGCAGCTTGGGTCCCTTAGACCAGAGGCATTTT. The full variable domain, rest sourced from reference TRBV5-1 and TRBJ2-3, is KAGVTQTPRYLIKTRGQQVTLSCSPISGHRSVSWYQQTPGQGLQFLFEYFSETQRNKGNFPGRFSGRQFSNSRSEMNVSTLELGDSALYLCASSLGPLDQRHFGPGTRLTVL.

The chain uses TRBV28 and TRBJ2-7, with D tentatively TRBD1 (6 bases). CDR1 and CDR2 (germline): MDHEN, SYDVKM. This CDR3 has 15 amino acids. Deletions cut 4 bases from V and 0 bases from J, with 13 bases between. The CDR3 loop reads CASSSRQDSSYEQYF. The CDR3 DNA is TGTGCCAGCAGTTCCAGACAGGACAGCTCCTACGAGCAGTACTTC.

This rearrangement joins TRBV19 to TRBJ2-2; D ambiguous. The length of the CDR3 is 14 residues. Germline-derived CDR1 and CDR2 are LNHDA and SQIVND (reference sequence). Trimming stripped 7 bases from V and 7 bases from J, with 16 bases between. CDR3: CASNRVYPSGELFF. As DNA, the CDR3 is TGTGCCAGTAACCGGGTTTATCCCAGCGGGGAGCTGTTTTTT.

The chain uses TRBV9 and TRBJ2-7, with 7 positions matching TRBD2. Germline V gives CDR1 SGDLS, CDR2 YYNGEE. The CDR3 is 15 residues long. The J segment lost 3 bases and the V segment lost 4 bases, leaving 10 bases of the junction unmatched. For the CDR3, the DNA is TGTGCCAGCAGCACCTCAGCGGGGAGCAACTACGAGCAGTACTTC. Protein product: CASSTSAGSNYEQYF.

The V gene is TRBV30, the J gene TRBJ1-2, with a tentative D call TRBD1 (6 bases). The CDR3 runs 13 residues. Trimming shortened V by 3 bases and J by 8 bases, and 16 bases separated the two germline ends. Germline V lookup: CDR1 GTSNPN, CDR2 SVGIG (reference sequence). In DNA, the CDR3 is TGTGCCTGGAGCGGACAGTCATACTTAGGCTACACCTTC. Protein sequence: CAWSGQSYLGYTF.

J is TRBJ2-6 and V is TRBV27, with a tentative D call TRBD1 (5 bases). The V and J ends lost 4 bases and 0 bases respectively, with 13 bases between them. Germline CDR1 and CDR2: MNHEY and SMNVEV (reference sequence). The CDR3 runs to 17 residues. The CDR3 reads CASSWGQARSGANVLTF. The DNA of the CDR3 is TGTGCCAGCAGTTGGGGCCAGGCCCGCTCTGGGGCCAACGTCCTGACTTTC. Combining the CDR3 with reference TRBV27 and TRBJ2-6 gives the whole variable domain EAQVTQNPRYLITVTGKKLTVTCSQNMNHEYMSWYRQDPGLGLRQIYYSMNVEVTDKGDVPEGYKVSRKEKRNFPLILESPSPNQTSLYFCASSWGQARSGANVLTFGAGSRLTVL.

The sample holds a few counts of this clone. The chain recombines TRBV6-1 with TRBJ1-5; D is ambiguous. The CDR3 has 12 residues. CDR1 MNHNS and CDR2 SASEGT come from the germline V gene. The V gene lost 8 bases and the J gene lost 3 bases, with 8 bases spanning the gap. The CDR3 loop reads CASGEYNQPQHF. DNA for the CDR3: TGTGCCAGCGGAGAGTACAATCAGCCCCAGCATTTT.

V and J are TRBV7-9 and TRBJ1-3; D unresolved. The germline V gene encodes CDR1 SEHNR and CDR2 FQNEAQ (reference sequence). The length of the CDR3 is 15 residues. The germline V and J ends were trimmed by 2 bases and 4 bases, with 12 bases remaining between them. The CDR3 coding sequence is TGTGCCAGCAGCTTAAGCCCGACAATCGGAAACACCATATATTTT. It yields the protein CASSLSPTIGNTIYF.

Details on this clone: The germline gene is not matched at one end of the junction; a read error may be the cause. This chain links TRBV27 with TRBJ1-2; no reliable D call. The germline V gene encodes CDR1 MNHEY and CDR2 SMNVEV (reference sequence). This CDR3 has 16 residues. In nucleotides, the CDR3 is TGTGCCAGCAGTCCCCAGCGGAGTGCTTCTAACTATGGCTACCCCTTC. It translates to CASSPQRSASNYGYPF.

The J gene is TRBJ2-7, the V gene TRBV30; tentative D call: TRBD1 (6 bases). This CDR3 is 15 amino acids long. Trimming took off 2 bases at V and 1 base at J, with 15 bases between the two ends. Germline CDR1 and CDR2: GTSNPN and SVGIG (reference sequence). CDR3 in amino acids: CAWSLRGFGSYEQYF. CDR3 coding DNA: TGTGCCTGGAGTCTAAGGGGGTTCGGGTCCTACGAGCAGTACTTC.

J is TRBJ2-1 and V is TRBV27, with D perhaps TRBD2 (5 bases). Trimming stripped 0 bases from V and 0 bases from J, with 18 bases between. This CDR3 spans 19 amino acids. Germline V gene data show CDR1 as MNHEY and CDR2 as SMNVEV (reference sequence). In DNA form, the CDR3 reads TGTGCCAGCAGTTTATCTAGCGACTTTATCCTAAGCTCCTACAATGAGCAGTTCTTC. Encoded protein: CASSLSSDFILSSYNEQFF.

This chain connects TRBV5-1 to TRBJ2-3; D unclear. Trimming pared 0 bases from V and 1 base from J, leaving 9 bases between. Germline V gene sequence: CDR1 SGHRS, CDR2 YFSETQ. CDR3 length equals 15 residues. The CDR3 protein is CASSLGVPGTDTQYF. Written as DNA, the CDR3 is TGCGCCAGCAGCTTGGGAGTCCCGGGCACAGATACGCAGTATTTT.